The T cell receptor (beta chain) described here comes from a study of PD-L1 blockade in urothelial cancer. Study in general: Male sex and bladder-origin urothelial cancer characterized twenty-five of the 29 patients.

CDR3 length equals 14 residues. Germline V gives CDR1 SGHDN, CDR2 FVKESK. V was cut by 5 bases and J by 4 bases, with 14 bases left in between. The time point here: pretreatment peripheral blood. Sequencing used immunoSEQ multiplex PCR; TCRdb keeps in-frame clones, though not all of them. The data contain some 45,000 clones, approximately 91% of them seen just once; the ten biggest clones take up roughly 25%. This chain joins TRBV14 and TRBJ1-2; unclear D gene. The sample here was PBMCs, taken around atezolizumab (anti-PD-L1) treatment. This clonotype was obtained from a donor at least 40 years old with urothelial cancer. CDR3 in DNA: TGTGCCAGCAGCGTAGTGAACCATTTCTATGGCTACACCTTC. This translates into CASSVVNHFYGYTF. The variable domain in full, with the rest retrieved from reference TRBV14 and TRBJ1-2, is EAGVTQFPSHSVIEKGQTVTLRCDPISGHDNLYWYRRVMGKEIKFLLHFVKESKQDESGMPNNRFLAERTGGTYSTLKVQPAELEDSGVYFCASSVVNHFYGYTFGSGTRLTVV.